This T cell receptor beta chain was profiled in a study of regulatory T cells in long-lasting Graves disease. A note on this clonotype: A read error may explain this, as a much larger clone is one base away.

There are 16 residues in the CDR3. Trimming cost V 3 bases and J 8 bases; bases outside gene matches: 6. Time point: newly diagnosed GD, antithyroid drugs for less than 3 months. From PBMCs, RNA was extracted and then used to make the TCR library. Researchers made TCR beta libraries by using iRepertoire HTBI primers and running Arm-PCR on CDR3 regions. Using its own MiXCR run on the multiplex PCR reads, TCRdb lists one record per CDR3 protein. The table records approximately 470,000 distinct CDR3 sequences, about a sixth of them present only once. The same data also went into a second study, on T cells in Graves' hyperthyroidism and ophthalmopathy. According to that study: Initially, a first-round RT-PCR of the TCR CDR3 employed the HTBI primer set. Model output signaled ophthalmopathy a median around 6.9 months ahead of onset.

V is TRBV12-3 or TRBV12-4 and J is TRBJ2-4; 14 bases agree with TRBD2. The specimen comprised peripheral blood mononuclear cells (PBMCs), sampled at new diagnosis, from a patient treated with antithyroid drugs. This TCR was recovered from a man aged 35 to 55 with Graves disease. CDR3 sequence: CASSLGTSGRGDIQYF. The CDR3 DNA is TGTGCCAGCAGTTTGGGGACTAGCGGGAGAGGGGACATTCAGTACTTC.